Shown below are 19 T cell receptor beta chains from a single sample sequenced in a study of OX40 agonist ivuxolimab in advanced cancers. Produced via immunoSEQ multiplex PCR; TCRdb's table is partial and in-frame only. The sample contains 70,000 to 95,000 clones, approximately 86% of which appear only once. Here the sequenced sample was CD4+ or CD8+ T cells sorted from blood, taken in a trial of the OX40 agonist ivuxolimab. The receptor source for this set is an adult with an advanced solid tumor such as melanoma, head and neck, liver or kidney cancer.

The rearrangement joins TRBV4-2 to TRBJ2-3; D might be TRBD2 (6 bases). The CDR3 extends over 18 amino acids. The V and J ends lost 0 bases and 1 base respectively, with 17 bases between them. Per the germline V gene, CDR1 is LGHNA and CDR2 is YNFKEQ. The CDR3 DNA sequence: TGTGCCAGCAGCCAAGAACGGGGGATGAGCGGTCGCACAGATACGCAGTATTTT. Amino acids: CASSQERGMSGRTDTQYF.

This clone appeared a single time. This chain joins TRBV7-9 and TRBJ1-1; D remains unclear. CDR1 and CDR2 from the germline V gene are SEHNR and FQNEAQ (reference sequence). Trimming left V 1 base short and J 1 base short, with 4 bases between. The length of the CDR3 is 13 residues. CDR3 sequence reads: CASSLEGNTEAFF. The CDR3 region has the DNA TGTGCCAGCAGCTTAGAAGGGAACACTGAAGCTTTCTTT.

This clone was recorded a few times. The chain carries TRBV13 and TRBJ2-5; 7 bases match TRBD2. The ends lost 0 bases at V and 1 base at J; junction bases unmatched: 8. The CDR3 has 17 residues. The germline gives CDR1 PRHDT, CDR2 FYEKMQ (reference sequence). This CDR3 reads CASSLGLVAGIQETQYF. The CDR3 nucleotides read TGTGCCAGCAGCTTAGGCCTAGTAGCGGGTATCCAAGAGACCCAGTACTTC.

The rearrangement links TRBV5-8 to TRBJ2-2, with 13 bases that match TRBD2. V was clipped by 5 bases and J by 5 bases; unmatched bases: 0. Germline V gives CDR1 SGHTS, CDR2 YDEGEE. The CDR3 is made up of 14 amino acids. The CDR3 DNA sequence: TGTGCCAGCAGGGGACTAGCGGGAACCGGGGAGCTGTTTTTT. Its translation is CASRGLAGTGELFF. Drawing the rest from reference TRBV5-8 and TRBJ2-2, the complete variable domain is EAGVTQSPTHLIKTRGQQATLRCSPISGHTSVYWYQQALGLGLQFLLWYDEGEERNRGNFPPRFSGRQFPNYSSELNVNALELEDSALYLCASRGLAGTGELFFGEGSRLTVL.

The chain carries TRBV18 and TRBJ1-1, with D perhaps matching TRBD1 (6 bases). The V gene lost 6 bases and the J gene lost 2 bases, with 19 bases spanning the gap. The CDR3 consists of 16 residues. The germline V gene encodes CDR1 KGHSH and CDR2 LQKENI. The CDR3 nucleotides are TGTGCCAGCTCGATCCACGGGGGGCAGGAAAACACTGAAGCTTTCTTT. Its protein product is CASSIHGGQENTEAFF.

CDR3: CASSLMTVTDTQYF. The CDR3 DNA sequence: TGTGCCAGCAGCTTAATGACGGTCACAGATACGCAGTATTTT. The genes are TRBV7-8 and TRBJ2-3; D gene ambiguous. CDR1 is SGHVS, CDR2 FQNEAQ, per germline. CDR3 length: 14 amino acids. V lost 2 bases to trimming and J lost 2 bases, with 8 bases between them.

The V and J genes are TRBV11-3 and TRBJ2-1; D may be TRBD2 (7 bases). V gave up 1 base and J gave up 4 bases, with 17 bases separating them. The CDR3 is 17 residues long. Germline CDR1 is SGHNT and CDR2 is YENEEA. CDR3 bases: TGTGCCAGCAGCTTAGGAGATGGGCGGGGGCAATACAATGAGCAGTTCTTC. This encodes CASSLGDGRGQYNEQFF. The whole variable domain, remainder taken from reference TRBV11-3 and TRBJ2-1, is EAGVVQSPRYKIIEKKQPVAFWCNPISGHNTLYWYLQNLGQGPELLIRYENEEAVDDSQLPKDRFSAERLKGVDSTLKIQPAELGDSAVYLCASSLGDGRGQYNEQFFGPGTRLTVL.

The V and J genes are TRBV28 and TRBJ1-2; D gene uncertain. Germline CDR1 is MDHEN and CDR2 is SYDVKM. This CDR3 has 13 amino acids. V dropped 6 bases and J dropped 7 bases, with 15 bases sitting between them. The CDR3 sequence is CASSAGLLGGYTF. For the CDR3, the DNA is TGTGCCAGCAGCGCAGGTCTACTGGGTGGCTACACCTTC.

The V call is TRBV7-2, the J call TRBJ2-1, with TRBD1 matching over 9 bases. The J segment lost 12 bases and the V segment lost 3 bases, leaving 3 bases of the junction unmatched. CDR3 length: 12 amino acids. Per the germline V gene, CDR1 is SGHTA and CDR2 is FQGNSA. This CDR3 reads CASSLDRGRQFF. The DNA of the CDR3 is TGTGCCAGCAGCTTGGACAGGGGTCGGCAGTTCTTC.

This rearrangement joins TRBV7-2 to TRBJ2-5; 9 bases fit TRBD2. Germline-derived CDR1 and CDR2 are SGHTA and FQGNSA. Trimming removed 3 bases from V and 4 bases from J; junction bases left unmatched: 6. This CDR3 has 15 residues. CDR3 nucleotides: TGTGCCAGCAGCTTGAGTGGGACTAGCAGAGAGACCCAGTACTTC. Its protein product is CASSLSGTSRETQYF. The full variable domain, with the rest looked up from reference TRBV7-2 and TRBJ2-5, is GAGVSQSPSNKVTEKGKDVELRCDPISGHTALYWYRQSLGQGLEFLIYFQGNSAPDKSGLPSDRFSAERTGGSVSTLTIQRTQQEDSAVYLCASSLSGTSRETQYFGPGTRLLVL.

V gene TRBV28 combines with J gene TRBJ1-2, with a weak D call TRBD1 (5 bases). V lost 6 bases, J lost 8 bases, and 13 bases lay in between. Germline CDR1 and CDR2: MDHEN and SYDVKM. This CDR3 has 12 amino acids. The CDR3 here is CASSQGFWGYTF. In DNA, the CDR3 is TGTGCCAGCAGCCAGGGTTTTTGGGGCTACACCTTC.

The chain combines TRBV19 with TRBJ1-5; no reliable D call. This CDR3 spans 15 amino acids. Trimming took 3 bases from V and 0 from J, leaving 9 bases between them. Germline V gene lookup returns CDR1 LNHDA and CDR2 SQIVND (reference sequence). The CDR3 spells CASSMSRISNQPQHF. In DNA, the CDR3 is TGTGCCAGTAGTATGTCTCGGATTAGCAATCAGCCCCAGCATTTT.

This clone was counted once. This chain links TRBV18 with TRBJ1-3, with TRBD1 identical over 10 bases. The germline V gene has CDR1 KGHSH and CDR2 LQKENI. The CDR3 runs to 15 residues. V gave up 5 bases and J gave up 6 bases; unmatched junction bases: 7. CDR3: CASSRDRGRENTIYF. The CDR3 DNA follows: TGTGCCAGCTCAAGGGACAGGGGAAGAGAAAACACCATATATTTT.

This clone came up once. The chain recombines TRBV20-1 with TRBJ2-1; a weak D match, TRBD1 (5 bases). Germline V gene lookup returns CDR1 DFQATT and CDR2 SNEGSKA (reference sequence). The CDR3 runs to 11 residues. Trimming stripped 6 bases from V and 8 bases from J, with 11 bases between. CDR3 nucleotides: TGCAGTGCCCCATCCAGGGATGAGCAGTTCTTC. It encodes CSAPSRDEQFF.

The gene calls are TRBV2 and TRBJ1-4; TRBD1 is a possible D gene (5 bases). This CDR3 comprises 12 residues. Germline-derived CDR1 and CDR2 are SNHLY and FYNNEI. V lost 8 bases and J lost 7, with 11 bases in between. CDR3 sequence: CASRRGVEKLFF. In DNA, the CDR3 is TGTGCCAGCCGGCGGGGCGTTGAAAAACTGTTTTTT.

This sequence joins TRBV5-4 and TRBJ1-4; tentatively, D is TRBD1 (6 bases). Trimming left V 3 bases short and J 7 bases short, with 16 bases between. The CDR3 spans 15 residues. Germline CDR1 and CDR2: SGHNT and YYREEE (reference sequence). CDR3 amino acids: CASSYWTVRGEKLFF. In nucleotides, the CDR3 is TGTGCCAGCAGCTACTGGACAGTTAGAGGTGAAAAACTGTTTTTT. Complete variable domain (other parts from reference TRBV5-4 and TRBJ1-4): ETGVTQSPTHLIKTRGQQVTLRCSSQSGHNTVSWYQQALGQGPQFIFQYYREEENGRGNFPPRFSGLQFPNYSSELNVNALELDDSALYLCASSYWTVRGEKLFFGSGTQLSVL.

This chain links TRBV6-5 with TRBJ1-5, with D maybe TRBD1 (5 bases). Germline loops: CDR1 MNHEY, CDR2 SVGAGI. Trimming removed 7 bases from V and 4 bases from J, with 8 bases in between. The CDR3 covers 12 residues. The CDR3 nucleotides read TGTGCCAGCAAAGGGGTAAATCAGCCCCAGCATTTT. It encodes CASKGVNQPQHF.

The chain has TRBV9 and TRBJ1-1; a possible D gene is TRBD1 (5 bases). V was pared by 4 bases and J by 0 bases, with 13 bases between. Germline assignment: CDR1 SGDLS and CDR2 YYNGEE. There are 15 residues in the CDR3. CDR3 residues: CASSPRQSMNTEAFF. The CDR3 DNA reads as TGTGCCAGCAGCCCGAGACAGTCTATGAACACTGAAGCTTTCTTT.

J is TRBJ2-1 and V is TRBV13; 12 bases align to TRBD2. This CDR3 region has 16 residues. The ends lost 5 bases at V and 6 bases at J; junction bases unmatched: 8. The germline CDR1 and CDR2 sequences are PRHDT and FYEKMQ (reference sequence). This CDR3 reads CASSAGLAGWGNEQFF. As DNA, the CDR3 is TGTGCCAGCAGCGCCGGACTAGCGGGATGGGGCAATGAGCAGTTCTTC.